This is a list of T cell receptor beta chains from one sample in a study of T cell responses to AZD1222 COVID-19 vaccine. Here immunoSEQ multiplex PCR was the method, and the copy in TCRdb shows in-frame clones only, minus some. The sample includes fewer than 120,000 clones, approximately 85% of them seen just once. Source: peripheral blood, taken on day 0 of AZD1222 vaccination. These receptors were obtained from an adult in good health. Each CDR3 is given with its conserved first and last residue. A D gene is named only where the DNA matches it firmly. Rows may omit the clone size; those that give it use once, few, many or a size class.

TRBD1,TRBV6-5,NA,TRBJ2-6,CASSRTGFEANVLTF,TGTGCCAGCAGCCGGACAGGGTTCGAGGCCAACGTCCTGACTTTC
TRBD2,TRBV5-1,NA,TRBJ2-4,CASSPSGGASKNIQYF,TGCGCCAGCTCCCCCAGCGGGGGGGCCTCCAAAAACATTCAGTACTTC
TRBD1,TRBV5-1,NA,TRBJ1-3,CASSLQGAAGNTIYF,TGCGCCAGCAGCTTGCAGGGGGCGGCTGGAAACACCATATATTTT
NA,TRBV3-1/TRBV3-2,NA,TRBJ2-7,CASSRGERAYEQYF,TGTGCCAGCAGCCGAGGGGAGAGGGCCTACGAGCAGTACTTC
TRBD1,TRBV6-6,few,TRBJ2-2,CASSRKTGSGTGELFF,TGTGCCAGCAGTCGAAAGACAGGGTCGGGCACCGGGGAGCTGTTTTTT
NA,TRBV6-2/TRBV6-3,NA,TRBJ1-2,CASSYAQGVGYGYTF,TGTGCCAGCAGTTACGCACAGGGCGTGGGCTATGGCTACACCTTC
NA,TRBV24-1,NA,TRBJ1-1,CATSPGSAGEAFF,TGTGCCACCAGTCCAGGGTCGGCTGGTGAAGCTTTCTTT
TRBD1,TRBV3-1/TRBV3-2,NA,TRBJ1-1,CASSQGQGTEAFF,TGTGCCAGCAGCCAAGGACAGGGGACTGAAGCTTTCTTT
TRBD2,TRBV4-1,NA,TRBJ2-7,CASSQAGTSTHEQYF,TGCGCCAGCAGCCAAGCGGGGACTAGCACTCACGAGCAGTACTTC
NA,TRBV7-2,NA,TRBJ2-1,CASSFQGGPEQFF,TGTGCCAGCAGCTTCCAGGGGGGCCCTGAGCAGTTCTTC
NA,TRBV20-1,NA,TRBJ2-4,CSASVEGSPKNIQYF,TGCAGTGCTAGTGTCGAAGGGTCACCCAAAAACATTCAGTACTTC
NA,TRBV2,few,TRBJ1-5,CASSERRSNQPQHF,TGTGCCAGCAGTGAGAGACGAAGCAATCAGCCCCAGCATTTT
NA,TRBV11-2,NA,TRBJ1-1,CASSLVTENTEAFF,TGTGCCAGCAGCTTAGTGACGGAGAACACTGAAGCTTTCTTT
NA,TRBV7-9,few,TRBJ2-7,CASSLATIGTPFQPYEQYF,TGTGCCAGCAGCTTAGCGACGATTGGGACACCTTTCCAACCCTACGAGCAGTACTTC
TRBD2,TRBV11-2,NA,TRBJ2-7,CASSPGGGTTYEQYF,TGTGCCAGCAGCCCCGGGGGGGGGACCACCTACGAGCAGTACTTC
NA,TRBV5-4,NA,TRBJ2-7,CASSLAGGFSHEQYF,TGTGCCAGCAGCTTGGCGGGCGGATTTAGCCACGAGCAGTACTTC
TRBD1,TRBV4-1,NA,TRBJ1-5,CASSHPGTGEYLDQPQHF,TGCGCCAGCAGCCACCCCGGGACAGGGGAGTATTTGGATCAGCCCCAGCATTTT
TRBD2,TRBV7-2,NA,TRBJ2-7,CASSLGTSGVSYEQYF,TGTGCCAGCAGCTTGGGGACTAGCGGTGTGTCCTACGAGCAGTACTTC
NA,TRBV6-5,NA,TRBJ1-2,CASSYTARLGYGYTF,TGTGCCAGCAGTTACACCGCGCGGCTAGGTTATGGCTACACCTTC
NA,TRBV9,NA,TRBJ1-1,CASSEWTATEAFF,TGTGCCAGCAGCGAGTGGACAGCGACTGAAGCTTTCTTT
TRBD2,TRBV5-6,NA,TRBJ2-1,CASSPGLVAGEQFF,TGTGCCAGCAGTCCGGGACTAGTGGCAGGTGAGCAGTTCTTC
NA,TRBV6-5,few,TRBJ2-5,CASRADGGFGETQYF,TGTGCCAGCAGGGCGGACGGGGGTTTTGGAGAGACCCAGTACTTC